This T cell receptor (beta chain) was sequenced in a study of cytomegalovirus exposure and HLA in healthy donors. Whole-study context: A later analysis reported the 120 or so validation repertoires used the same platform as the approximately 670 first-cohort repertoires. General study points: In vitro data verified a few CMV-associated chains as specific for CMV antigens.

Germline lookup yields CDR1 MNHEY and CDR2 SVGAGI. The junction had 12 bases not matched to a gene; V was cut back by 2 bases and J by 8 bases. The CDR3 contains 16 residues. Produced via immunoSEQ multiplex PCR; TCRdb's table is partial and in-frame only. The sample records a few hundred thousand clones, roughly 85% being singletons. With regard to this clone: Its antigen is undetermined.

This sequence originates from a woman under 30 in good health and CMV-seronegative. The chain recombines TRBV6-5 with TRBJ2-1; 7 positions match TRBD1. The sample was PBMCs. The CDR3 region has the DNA TGTGCCAGCAGTTACGCCCCAGGGGGTACGGACGATGAGCAGTTCTTC. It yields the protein CASSYAPGGTDDEQFF.